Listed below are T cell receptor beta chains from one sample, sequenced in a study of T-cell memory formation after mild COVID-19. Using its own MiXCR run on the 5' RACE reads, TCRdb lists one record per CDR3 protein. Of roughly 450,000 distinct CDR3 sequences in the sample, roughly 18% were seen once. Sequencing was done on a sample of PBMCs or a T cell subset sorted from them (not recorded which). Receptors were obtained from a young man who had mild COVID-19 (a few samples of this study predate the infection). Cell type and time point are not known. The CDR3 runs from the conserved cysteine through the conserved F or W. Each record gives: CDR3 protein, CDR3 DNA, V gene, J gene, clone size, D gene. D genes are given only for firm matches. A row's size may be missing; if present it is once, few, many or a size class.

CDR3aa: CSARDPVTGEETQYF
CDR3nt: TGCAGTGCTAGAGATCCGGTGACAGGGGAAGAGACCCAGTACTTC
v_gene: TRBV20-1
j_gene: TRBJ2-5
abundance: .
d_gene: TRBD1

CDR3aa: CASSPRASGVGATQYF
CDR3nt: TGTGCCAGCAGCCCAAGGGCGAGCGGGGTGGGTGCGACCCAGTACTTC
v_gene: TRBV7-6
j_gene: TRBJ2-5
abundance: .
d_gene: TRBD2

CDR3aa: CATEDGNQPQHF
CDR3nt: TGTGCCACCGAGGACGGGAATCAGCCCCAGCATTTT
v_gene: TRBV6-2/TRBV6-3
j_gene: TRBJ1-5
abundance: .
d_gene: .

CDR3aa: CASSQLAGSSYNEQFF
CDR3nt: TGTGCCAGCAGCCAACTAGCGGGGTCCTCCTACAATGAGCAGTTCTTC
v_gene: TRBV3-1
j_gene: TRBJ2-1
abundance: many
d_gene: TRBD2

CDR3aa: CATGQGAPSNQPQHF
CDR3nt: TGTGCCACCGGACAGGGGGCGCCGAGCAATCAGCCCCAGCATTTT
v_gene: TRBV10-3
j_gene: TRBJ1-5
abundance: few
d_gene: TRBD1

CDR3aa: CASSHERSQETQYF
CDR3nt: TGTGCCAGCTCACACGAGCGGTCTCAAGAGACCCAGTACTTC
v_gene: TRBV18
j_gene: TRBJ2-5
abundance: .
d_gene: .

CDR3aa: CASTLRGYTDTQYF
CDR3nt: TGTGCCAGCACCCTTAGGGGGTACACAGATACGCAGTATTTT
v_gene: TRBV12-3/TRBV12-4
j_gene: TRBJ2-3
abundance: few
d_gene: .

CDR3aa: CASRVSGSSHSPLHF
CDR3nt: TGTGCCAGCAGGGTCTCAGGGAGTAGTCATTCACCCCTCCACTTT
v_gene: TRBV6-6
j_gene: TRBJ1-6
abundance: .
d_gene: .

CDR3aa: CASRHTGGGADTQYF
CDR3nt: TGTGCCAGCAGACACACGGGGGGAGGCGCAGATACGCAGTATTTT
v_gene: TRBV6-5
j_gene: TRBJ2-3
abundance: few
d_gene: TRBD2

CDR3aa: CASSSGTDRETQYF
CDR3nt: TGTGCCAGCAGCTCCGGGACCGACCGGGAGACCCAGTACTTC
v_gene: TRBV5-8
j_gene: TRBJ2-5
abundance: .
d_gene: .

CDR3aa: CASSLSAPGANVLTF
CDR3nt: TGCGCCAGCAGCTTGTCGGCTCCTGGGGCCAACGTCCTGACTTTC
v_gene: TRBV5-1
j_gene: TRBJ2-6
abundance: .
d_gene: .

CDR3aa: CASSLDAGYSYNEQFF
CDR3nt: TGTGCCAGCAGCTTAGACGCGGGGTACTCCTACAATGAGCAGTTCTTC
v_gene: TRBV11-2
j_gene: TRBJ2-1
abundance: few
d_gene: .

CDR3aa: CAWGLGQGTTDTQYF
CDR3nt: TGTGCCTGGGGACTCGGACAGGGGACGACAGATACGCAGTATTTT
v_gene: TRBV30
j_gene: TRBJ2-3
abundance: .
d_gene: TRBD1

CDR3aa: CASSLEQGGSYGYTF
CDR3nt: TGTGCCAGCAGCTTAGAGCAGGGTGGTAGCTATGGCTACACCTTC
v_gene: TRBV7-8
j_gene: TRBJ1-2
abundance: few
d_gene: .

CDR3aa: CATSQDRPNTEAFF
CDR3nt: TGCGCCACCTCGCAGGACAGGCCGAACACTGAAGCTTTCTTT
v_gene: TRBV5-1
j_gene: TRBJ1-1
abundance: .
d_gene: TRBD1

CDR3aa: CASSYGTERGEPQHF
CDR3nt: TGTGCCAGCAGCTATGGGACAGAACGCGGGGAGCCCCAGCATTTT
v_gene: TRBV9
j_gene: TRBJ1-5
abundance: few
d_gene: TRBD1

CDR3aa: CASSSDSGYGYTF
CDR3nt: TGCGCCAGCAGCTCGGACAGCGGCTATGGCTACACCTTC
v_gene: TRBV5-1
j_gene: TRBJ1-2
abundance: few
d_gene: .

CDR3aa: CASSQEIAPPAFF
CDR3nt: TGTGCCAGCAGCCAAGAAATCGCGCCTCCCGCTTTCTTT
v_gene: TRBV3-1
j_gene: TRBJ1-1
abundance: .
d_gene: .

CDR3aa: CASTTLASVADTQYF
CDR3nt: TGTGCCAGCACTACGCTGGCTAGCGTGGCAGATACGCAGTATTTT
v_gene: TRBV2
j_gene: TRBJ2-3
abundance: few
d_gene: .

CDR3aa: CASSLARGDLQETQYF
CDR3nt: TGCGCCAGCAGCTTGGCGCGGGGGGATCTCCAAGAGACCCAGTACTTC
v_gene: TRBV5-1
j_gene: TRBJ2-5
abundance: .
d_gene: TRBD2

CDR3aa: CASHRDGNQPQHF
CDR3nt: TGTGCCAGCCATAGGGATGGCAATCAGCCCCAGCATTTT
v_gene: TRBV6-2/TRBV6-3
j_gene: TRBJ1-5
abundance: few
d_gene: .

CDR3aa: CASGLVPAIYGYTF
CDR3nt: TGTGCTAGTGGTTTGGTACCCGCCATTTATGGCTACACCTTC
v_gene: TRBV12-5
j_gene: TRBJ1-2
abundance: .
d_gene: .

CDR3aa: CASSFSRVPYNEQFF
CDR3nt: TGTGCCAGCAGTTTTTCCCGGGTCCCTTACAATGAGCAGTTCTTC
v_gene: TRBV12-3/TRBV12-4
j_gene: TRBJ2-1
abundance: few
d_gene: .

CDR3aa: CSPRVGQETQYF
CDR3nt: TGCAGTCCTCGTGTGGGGCAAGAGACCCAGTACTTC
v_gene: TRBV20-1
j_gene: TRBJ2-5
abundance: .
d_gene: .

CDR3aa: CSATEGLTNEKLFF
CDR3nt: TGCAGTGCTACGGAGGGGTTGACTAATGAAAAACTGTTTTTT
v_gene: TRBV20-1
j_gene: TRBJ1-4
abundance: few
d_gene: .

CDR3aa: CASSAGTNSYEQYF
CDR3nt: TGTGCCAGCAGCGCCGGGACCAATTCCTACGAGCAGTACTTC
v_gene: TRBV7-2
j_gene: TRBJ2-7
abundance: few
d_gene: .

CDR3aa: CASSQGGRTYEQYF
CDR3nt: TGCGCCAGCAGCCAAGGGGGGAGAACCTACGAGCAGTACTTC
v_gene: TRBV4-3
j_gene: TRBJ2-7
abundance: .
d_gene: .

CDR3aa: CASSLDHNQPQHF
CDR3nt: TGTGCCAGCAGCTTAGATCATAATCAGCCCCAGCATTTT
v_gene: TRBV11-2
j_gene: TRBJ1-5
abundance: few
d_gene: .

CDR3aa: CASSILRSTGELFF
CDR3nt: TGTGCCAGTAGTATCCTCCGTTCCACCGGGGAGCTGTTTTTT
v_gene: TRBV19
j_gene: TRBJ2-2
abundance: .
d_gene: .

CDR3aa: CASSSGTYNEQFF
CDR3nt: TGTGCCAGCAGCTCGGGGACTTACAATGAGCAGTTCTTC
v_gene: TRBV7-9
j_gene: TRBJ2-1
abundance: few
d_gene: .

CDR3aa: CASVSFTDTQYF
CDR3nt: TGTGCCAGCGTCAGCTTCACAGATACGCAGTATTTT
v_gene: TRBV6-5
j_gene: TRBJ2-3
abundance: .
d_gene: .

CDR3aa: CASTLATSEAFF
CDR3nt: TGTGCCAGTACCCTTGCGACCTCTGAAGCTTTCTTT
v_gene: TRBV19
j_gene: TRBJ1-1
abundance: .
d_gene: .

CDR3aa: CASSPNPTGGGTEAFF
CDR3nt: TGTGCCAGCAGCCCGAATCCGACAGGCGGAGGGACTGAAGCTTTCTTT
v_gene: TRBV9
j_gene: TRBJ1-1
abundance: .
d_gene: .

CDR3aa: CSAPEGYNEQFF
CDR3nt: TGCAGTGCTCCCGAAGGCTACAATGAGCAGTTCTTC
v_gene: TRBV20-1
j_gene: TRBJ2-1
abundance: .
d_gene: .

CDR3aa: CASSQGNGRNTEAFF
CDR3nt: TGTGCCAGCAGCCAAGGTAACGGCCGGAACACTGAAGCTTTCTTT
v_gene: TRBV3-1
j_gene: TRBJ1-1
abundance: few
d_gene: .

CDR3aa: CASSPAGTGDNEQFF
CDR3nt: TGTGCCAGCTCACCGGCCGGGACGGGAGACAATGAGCAGTTCTTC
v_gene: TRBV18
j_gene: TRBJ2-1
abundance: .
d_gene: .

CDR3aa: CASSLTGSGGIGRIF
CDR3nt: TGTGCCAGCAGTCTGACCGGGTCAGGGGGCATTGGAAGGATCTTC
v_gene: TRBV28
j_gene: TRBJ2-1
abundance: few
d_gene: TRBD1

CDR3aa: CASSLGRGATYNEQFF
CDR3nt: TGTGCCAGCAGCTTAGGTCGGGGGGCAACCTACAATGAGCAGTTCTTC
v_gene: TRBV11-2
j_gene: TRBJ2-1
abundance: few
d_gene: .

CDR3aa: CSTPSGGLQETQYF
CDR3nt: TGCAGCACCCCTAGCGGGGGGCTCCAAGAGACCCAGTACTTC
v_gene: TRBV29-1
j_gene: TRBJ2-5
abundance: few
d_gene: TRBD2

CDR3aa: CASSLSETSGGNEQFF
CDR3nt: TGTGCCAGCAGTTTAAGTGAGACTAGCGGGGGGAATGAGCAGTTCTTC
v_gene: TRBV28
j_gene: TRBJ2-1
abundance: few
d_gene: TRBD2

CDR3aa: CASRDQRGASYNEQFF
CDR3nt: TGCGCCAGCAGGGATCAGCGGGGGGCCTCCTACAATGAGCAGTTCTTC
v_gene: TRBV5-1
j_gene: TRBJ2-1
abundance: .
d_gene: TRBD2

CDR3aa: CASSPTGGEGQPQHF
CDR3nt: TGTGCCAGCAGCCCCACAGGGGGCGAGGGTCAGCCCCAGCATTTT
v_gene: TRBV5-5
j_gene: TRBJ1-5
abundance: .
d_gene: TRBD1

CDR3aa: CASSLPVSGNTIYF
CDR3nt: TGTGCCAGCAGCTTACCAGTCTCTGGAAACACCATATATTTT
v_gene: TRBV7-9
j_gene: TRBJ1-3
abundance: few
d_gene: .